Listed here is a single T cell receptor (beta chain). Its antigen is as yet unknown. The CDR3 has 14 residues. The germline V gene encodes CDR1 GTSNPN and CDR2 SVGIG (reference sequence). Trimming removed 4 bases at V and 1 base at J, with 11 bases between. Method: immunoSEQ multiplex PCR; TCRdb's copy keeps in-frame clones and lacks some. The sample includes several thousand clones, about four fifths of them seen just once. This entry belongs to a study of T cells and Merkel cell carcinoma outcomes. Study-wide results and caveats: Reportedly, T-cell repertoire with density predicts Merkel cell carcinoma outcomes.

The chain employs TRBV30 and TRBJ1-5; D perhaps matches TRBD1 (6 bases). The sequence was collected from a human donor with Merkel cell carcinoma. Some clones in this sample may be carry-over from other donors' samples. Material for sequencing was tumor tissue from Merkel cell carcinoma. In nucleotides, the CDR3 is TGTGCCTGGAACCCAGACAGGAGCAATCAGCCCCAGCATTTT. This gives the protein CAWNPDRSNQPQHF.